This TCR beta chain was retrieved from a study of beta chain features in type 1 diabetes. Broader study findings: A definitive answer on HLA type influencing TCRB rearrangement was not reached here. Patients' naive, central memory and regulatory TCRB repertoires appeared more alike than those of healthy donors. For Type 1 diabetes patients, all four CD4+ subsets carried TCRB CDR3s that were moderately but significantly shorter. The VDJ junctions of type 1 diabetes patients carried fewer insertions and more deletions.

In germline, CDR1 is SNHLY, CDR2 FYNNEI. Deletions cut 4 bases from V and 4 bases from J, with 11 bases between. The CDR3 runs to 13 residues. As for this clone: Its cognate antigen is unknown.

The study reverse transcribed the entire isolated RNA, so it sequenced expressed TCRB transcripts. Method: immunoSEQ multiplex PCR; TCRdb's copy keeps in-frame clones and lacks some. The sample consists of about 660,000 clones, roughly an eighth of them appearing once. The sample taken for sequencing was naive CD4+ T cells from blood. J is TRBJ2-7 and V is TRBV2, with D hard to call. This clonotype originated in a young man with type 1 diabetes. The CDR3 sequence is CASSGLGSYEQYF. Written as DNA, the CDR3 is TGTGCCAGCAGTGGGCTGGGGTCGTACGAGCAGTACTTC.